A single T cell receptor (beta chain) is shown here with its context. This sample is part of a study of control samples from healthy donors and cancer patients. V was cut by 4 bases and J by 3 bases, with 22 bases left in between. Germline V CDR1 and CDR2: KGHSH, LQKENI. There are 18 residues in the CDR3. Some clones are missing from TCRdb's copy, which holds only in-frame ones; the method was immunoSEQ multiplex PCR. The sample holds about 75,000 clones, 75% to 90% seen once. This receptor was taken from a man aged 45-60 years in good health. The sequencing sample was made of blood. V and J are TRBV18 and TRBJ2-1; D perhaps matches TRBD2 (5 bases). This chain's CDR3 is CASSRTLAAGHLYNEQFF. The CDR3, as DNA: TGTGCCAGCTCACGTACCCTGGCGGCGGGCCACCTCTACAATGAGCAGTTCTTC.